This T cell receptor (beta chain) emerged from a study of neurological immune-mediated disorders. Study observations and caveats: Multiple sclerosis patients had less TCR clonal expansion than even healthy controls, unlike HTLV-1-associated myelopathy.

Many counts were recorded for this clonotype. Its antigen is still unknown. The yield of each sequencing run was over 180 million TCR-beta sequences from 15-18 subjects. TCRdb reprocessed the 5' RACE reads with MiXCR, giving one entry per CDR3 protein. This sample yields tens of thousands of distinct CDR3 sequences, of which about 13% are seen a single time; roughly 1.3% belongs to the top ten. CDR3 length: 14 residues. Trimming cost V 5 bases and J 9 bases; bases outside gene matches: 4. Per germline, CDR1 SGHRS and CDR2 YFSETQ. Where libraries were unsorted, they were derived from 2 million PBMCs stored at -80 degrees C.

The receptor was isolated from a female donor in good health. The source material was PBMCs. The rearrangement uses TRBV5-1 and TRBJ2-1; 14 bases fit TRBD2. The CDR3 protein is CASRGTSGGSEQFF. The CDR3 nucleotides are TGCGCCAGCAGGGGGACTAGCGGGGGAAGTGAGCAGTTCTTC.